This TCR beta chain was retrieved from a study of T cells in Graves' hyperthyroidism and ophthalmopathy. PBMCs were derived from under 13 ml fresh peripheral blood. Trimming took 3 bases from V and 10 from J, leaving 14 bases between them. The CDR3 is 13 residues long. Germline loops: CDR1 SGHRS, CDR2 YFSETQ. TCR beta CDR3 regions were amplified from RNA transcripts. Carried out on the TCR CDR3, a first-round RT-PCR used the HTBI primer set. TCRdb ran MiXCR on the multiplex PCR reads and lists one entry per CDR3 protein. The profile shows 300,000 to 400,000 distinct CDR3 sequences, under 25% of them singletons. This clonotype appeared many times. Its antigen is not known. Study outcomes and limitations: The majority of expanded thyroid clonotypes above 0.001 also appeared in blood.

The sample taken for sequencing was blood. The chain employs TRBV5-1 and TRBJ2-1, with TRBD1 as a possible D gene (6 bases). The clonotype comes from a woman between 50 and 59 years old with Graves' hyperthyroidism. CDR3 DNA sequence: TGCGCCAGCAGCTATTTACAGGGAAACGAGCAGTTCTTC. This gives the protein CASSYLQGNEQFF. Complete variable domain (other parts from reference TRBV5-1 and TRBJ2-1): KAGVTQTPRYLIKTRGQQVTLSCSPISGHRSVSWYQQTPGQGLQFLFEYFSETQRNKGNFPGRFSGRQFSNSRSEMNVSTLELGDSALYLCASSYLQGNEQFFGPGTRLTVL.